This T cell receptor (beta chain) is from a study of T cell responses to AZD1222 COVID-19 vaccine. As concerns this clone: Its specificity is unknown.

V lost 3 bases and J 3 bases, leaving 17 bases between the germline ends. The germline V gene has CDR1 SGHTA and CDR2 FQGNSA. The CDR3 is 17 residues long. Method: immunoSEQ multiplex PCR; TCRdb's copy keeps in-frame clones and lacks some. The sample includes more than 140,000 clones, around 92% of them seen just once. Study-level findings and limits: Donors were mostly white British, more females; clonal diversity possibly underestimated.

The sequence came from an adult in good health. Here the sequenced sample was peripheral blood, taken on day 0 of AZD1222 vaccination. The J gene is TRBJ2-2, the V gene TRBV7-2; D might be TRBD1 or TRBD2, each matching 6 bases. The CDR3, as DNA: TGTGCCAGCAGCTTCCCTCTTCGGGGGCGATACACCGGGGAGCTGTTTTTT. The encoded protein is CASSFPLRGRYTGELFF.